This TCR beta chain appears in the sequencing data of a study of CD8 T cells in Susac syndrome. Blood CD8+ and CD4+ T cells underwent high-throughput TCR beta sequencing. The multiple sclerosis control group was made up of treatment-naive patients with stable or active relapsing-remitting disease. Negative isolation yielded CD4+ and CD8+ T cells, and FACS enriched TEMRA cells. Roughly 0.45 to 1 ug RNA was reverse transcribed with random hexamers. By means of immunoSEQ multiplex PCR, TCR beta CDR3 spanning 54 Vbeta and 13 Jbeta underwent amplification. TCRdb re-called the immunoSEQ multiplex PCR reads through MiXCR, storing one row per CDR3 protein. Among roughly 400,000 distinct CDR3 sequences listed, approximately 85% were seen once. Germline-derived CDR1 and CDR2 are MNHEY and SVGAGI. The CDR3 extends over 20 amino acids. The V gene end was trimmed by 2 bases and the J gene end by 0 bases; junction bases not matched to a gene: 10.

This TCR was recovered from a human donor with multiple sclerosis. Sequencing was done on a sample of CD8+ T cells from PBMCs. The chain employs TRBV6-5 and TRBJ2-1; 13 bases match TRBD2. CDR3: CASSYRTSGSRGSSYNEQFF. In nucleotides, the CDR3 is TGTGCCAGCAGTTACAGGACTAGCGGGAGCCGGGGGAGCTCCTACAATGAGCAGTTCTTC.